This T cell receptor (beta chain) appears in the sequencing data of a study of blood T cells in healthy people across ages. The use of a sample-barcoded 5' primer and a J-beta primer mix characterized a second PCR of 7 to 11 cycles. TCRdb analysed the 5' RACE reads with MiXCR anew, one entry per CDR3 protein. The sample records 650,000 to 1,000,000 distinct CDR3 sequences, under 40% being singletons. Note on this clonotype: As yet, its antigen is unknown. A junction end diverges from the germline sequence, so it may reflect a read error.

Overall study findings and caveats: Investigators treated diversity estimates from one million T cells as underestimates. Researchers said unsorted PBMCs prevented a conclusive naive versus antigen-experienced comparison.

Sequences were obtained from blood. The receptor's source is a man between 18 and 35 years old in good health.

The CDR3 coding sequence is TGTGCCAACAGCCAGAACGATCGGCCAGGGGCTAATGAAAAACTGTTTTTT. This codes for CANSQNDRPGANEKLFF. The V call is TRBV3-1, the J call TRBJ1-4, with D possibly being TRBD1 (6 bases). This CDR3 has 17 amino acids. The germline gives CDR1 LGHDT, CDR2 YNNKEL (reference sequence).